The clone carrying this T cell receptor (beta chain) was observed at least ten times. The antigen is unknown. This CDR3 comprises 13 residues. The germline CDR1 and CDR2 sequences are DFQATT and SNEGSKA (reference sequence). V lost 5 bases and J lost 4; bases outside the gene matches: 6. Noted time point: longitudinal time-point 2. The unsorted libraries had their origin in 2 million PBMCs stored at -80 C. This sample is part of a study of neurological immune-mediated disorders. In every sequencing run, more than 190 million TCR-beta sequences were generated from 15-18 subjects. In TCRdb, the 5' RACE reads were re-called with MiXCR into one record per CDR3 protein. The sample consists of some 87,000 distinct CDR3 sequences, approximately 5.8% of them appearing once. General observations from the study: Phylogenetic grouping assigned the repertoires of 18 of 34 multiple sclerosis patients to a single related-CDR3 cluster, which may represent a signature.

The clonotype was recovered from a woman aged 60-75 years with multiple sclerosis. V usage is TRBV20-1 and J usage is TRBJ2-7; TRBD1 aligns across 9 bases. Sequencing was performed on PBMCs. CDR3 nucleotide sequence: TGCAGTGCTTACAGGGGGCGCGCGTACGAGCAGTACTTC. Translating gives CSAYRGRAYEQYF.